The 22 T cell receptor beta chains below come from one sample, sequenced in a study of blood T cell repertoires in COVID-19. Data came from immunoSEQ multiplex PCR; TCRdb stores just in-frame clones and leaves some out. The table records roughly 53,000 clones, 65% to 85% of them present only once. The sample was peripheral blood. The receptors were gathered from a man aged 65 to 79 with active COVID-19.

The chain is built from TRBV2 and TRBJ1-4; D is perhaps TRBD1 (5 bases). This CDR3 is 16 amino acids long. Germline lookup yields CDR1 SNHLY and CDR2 FYNNEI. V gave up 3 bases and J gave up 3 bases, with 14 bases separating them. The CDR3 DNA is TGTGCCAGCAGTGAGGAACGGCCGGGGGCTAATGAAAAACTGTTTTTT. Amino acid sequence: CASSEERPGANEKLFF.

The gene calls are TRBV11-2 and TRBJ2-7; 10 bases align to TRBD1. Germline V gene lookup returns CDR1 SGHAT and CDR2 FQNNGV. V dropped 5 bases and J dropped 4; count of bases not matched to a gene: 5. The CDR3 runs to 14 residues. CDR3 amino acids: CASSPWTGGYEQYF. The CDR3 region has the DNA TGTGCCAGCAGCCCTTGGACAGGGGGGTACGAGCAGTACTTC. Combining the CDR3 with reference TRBV11-2 and TRBJ2-7 gives the whole variable domain EAGVAQSPRYKIIEKRQSVAFWCNPISGHATLYWYQQILGQGPKLLIQFQNNGVVDDSQLPKDRFSAERLKGVDSTLKIQPAKLEDSAVYLCASSPWTGGYEQYFGPGTRLTVT.

The chain joins TRBV2 to TRBJ1-1; D is possibly TRBD1 (6 bases). Germline lookup yields CDR1 SNHLY and CDR2 FYNNEI. The CDR3 extends over 13 amino acids. Trimming took 7 bases from V and 6 from J, leaving 15 bases between them. CDR3 DNA: TGTGCCAGCAACGGACAGACGAGGGCTGAAGCTTTCTTT. Translation gives CASNGQTRAEAFF.

J is TRBJ2-2 and V is TRBV9; tentatively, D is TRBD1 (6 bases). The CDR3 extends over 12 amino acids. The germline V and J ends were trimmed by 7 bases and 6 bases, with 10 bases remaining between them. The V gene's germline CDR1 is SGDLS and CDR2 YYNGEE. The CDR3 DNA sequence: TGTGCCAGCGGGACAATCCCCGGGGAGCTGTTTTTT. Translation: CASGTIPGELFF. The entire variable domain, with the rest obtained from reference TRBV9 and TRBJ2-2, is as follows: DSGVTQTPKHLITATGQRVTLRCSPRSGDLSVYWYQQSLDQGLQFLIQYYNGEERAKGNILERFSAQQFPDLHSELNLSSLELGDSALYFCASGTIPGELFFGEGSRLTVL.

The genes are TRBV28 and TRBJ2-5, with a weak D call TRBD2 (6 bases). Germline lookup yields CDR1 MDHEN and CDR2 SYDVKM. The CDR3 contains 12 residues. V gave up 1 base and J gave up 9 bases, with 9 bases separating them. This CDR3 reads CASSLSREAQYF. In DNA, the CDR3 is TGTGCCAGCAGTTTATCCAGGGAGGCCCAGTACTTC.

This clone has at least ten counts. This chain links TRBV19 with TRBJ1-5; 7 bases agree with TRBD1. Trimming removed 5 bases from V and 4 bases from J; junction bases left unmatched: 8. Germline CDR1 reads LNHDA; CDR2 reads SQIVND (reference sequence). The CDR3 length is 15 residues. The CDR3 sequence is CASSQEGGLNQPQHF. DNA for the CDR3: TGTGCCAGTAGTCAAGAAGGGGGCCTTAATCAGCCCCAGCATTTT.

This clone has more than one count but fewer than ten. The V and J genes are TRBV6-2 or TRBV6-3 and TRBJ2-1; 13 nucleotides line up with TRBD2. CDR3 length: 19 amino acids. Trimming took 6 bases from V and 7 from J; bases not matched to a gene: 18. The germline CDR1 and CDR2 sequences are MNHEY and SVGEGT. CDR3 amino acids: CASSPRTSGSRRRGNEQFF. CDR3 DNA sequence: TGTGCCAGCAGCCCGAGGACTAGCGGGAGTCGACGACGAGGGAATGAGCAGTTCTTC.

This rearrangement joins TRBV28 to TRBJ2-7, with D maybe TRBD2 (6 bases). Germline-derived CDR1 and CDR2 are MDHEN and SYDVKM. The germline V and J ends were trimmed by 7 bases and 4 bases, with 20 bases remaining between them. The CDR3 extends over 15 amino acids. This CDR3 reads CASINSRDLRYEQYF. The CDR3 bases are TGTGCCAGCATCAATTCACGGGACTTGAGATACGAGCAGTACTTC. Full variable domain (outside the CDR3, taken from reference TRBV28 and TRBJ2-7): DVKVTQSSRYLVKRTGEKVFLECVQDMDHENMFWYRQDPGLGLRLIYFSYDVKMKEKGDIPEGYSVSREKKERFSLILESASTNQTSMYLCASINSRDLRYEQYFGPGTRLTVT.

The chain carries TRBV25-1 and TRBJ1-1; no definite D call. In germline, CDR1 is MGHDK, CDR2 SYGVNS. V dropped 4 bases and J dropped 8 bases, with 14 bases sitting between them. The CDR3 loop spans 13 amino acids. Here the CDR3 reads CASSGTRTAEAFF. In nucleotides, the CDR3 is TGTGCCAGCAGTGGTACTAGGACGGCCGAAGCTTTCTTT.

V is TRBV9 and J is TRBJ1-6; TRBD1 matches 9 bases. Looked up from germline, CDR1 is SGDLS and CDR2 is YYNGEE. V trimming: 4 bases; J trimming: 8 bases; junction bases outside the gene matches: 7. The CDR3 consists of 15 residues. The CDR3 DNA reads TGTGCCAGCAGCCTAAGGGACAGGGAGGATTCACCCCTCCACTTT. This translates into CASSLRDREDSPLHF.

The V call is TRBV4-1, the J call TRBJ2-2; TRBD1 matches at 8 bases. V lost 4 bases and J lost 5; bases outside the gene matches: 3. The CDR3 extends over 14 amino acids. Germline CDR1 MGHRA, CDR2 YSYEKL. Here the CDR3 reads CASSLQGATGELFF. The CDR3 nucleotides are TGCGCCAGCAGCCTTCAGGGGGCTACCGGGGAGCTGTTTTTT.

This chain connects TRBV7-2 to TRBJ1-1; TRBD1 matches at 7 bases. The V gene's germline CDR1 is SGHTA and CDR2 FQGNSA. With V trimmed by 5 bases and J by 1 base, 7 bases remained unmatched. The CDR3 is 15 residues long. The CDR3 spells CASSMRTGPNTEAFF. The CDR3 coding sequence is TGTGCCAGCAGCATGAGGACAGGACCGAACACTGAAGCTTTCTTT.

The chain recombines TRBV7-3 with TRBJ2-1, with TRBD2 matching 11 bases. V gave up 9 bases and J gave up 6 bases; unmatched junction bases: 4. Germline CDR1 reads SGHTA; CDR2 reads FQGTGA. The CDR3 spans 13 residues. DNA for the CDR3: TGTGCCAGTGGACTAGCGGGTGTCAATGAGCAGTTCTTC. Protein: CASGLAGVNEQFF.

The V and J genes are TRBV5-1 and TRBJ2-3; D gene unclear. The V end was cut by 0 bases, the J end by 3 bases, with 8 bases between. Germline CDR1 SGHRS, CDR2 YFSETQ. This CDR3 contains 14 residues. This chain's CDR3 is CASSLAAATDTQYF. Written as DNA, the CDR3 is TGCGCCAGCAGCTTGGCCGCGGCGACAGATACGCAGTATTTT.

CDR3 loop: CASSQGQGSYNEQFF. The DNA for the CDR3 is TGTGCCAGCAGCCAAGGTCAGGGATCCTACAATGAGCAGTTCTTC. V gene TRBV3-1 (or the pseudogene TRBV3-2) combines with J gene TRBJ2-1; TRBD1 might be the D (5 bases). V dropped 1 base and J dropped 1 base, with 8 bases sitting between them. The CDR3 is made up of 15 amino acids. CDR1 and CDR2 from the germline V gene are LGHDT and YNNKEL (reference sequence).

The chain recombines TRBV27 with TRBJ2-7, with D perhaps TRBD2 (5 bases). Trimming cost V 4 bases and J 1 base, with 17 bases left between them. Germline CDR1 MNHEY, CDR2 SMNVEV (reference sequence). The CDR3 has 16 residues. In DNA, the CDR3 is TGTGCCAGCAGTTCTCTTCCCTTCCGGGGTTCCTACGAGCAGTACTTC. Translated, it gives CASSSLPFRGSYEQYF.

V is TRBV12-3 or TRBV12-4 and J is TRBJ1-1; D is perhaps TRBD1 (6 bases). Trimming pared 7 bases from V and 9 bases from J, leaving 18 bases between. The CDR3 is 13 amino acids. The CDR3 reads CASIVQAGAKAFF. The CDR3 coding sequence is TGTGCCAGCATCGTACAGGCAGGGGCGAAAGCTTTCTTT.

V and J are TRBV20-1 and TRBJ2-5; a weak D match, TRBD2 (6 bases). CDR1 and CDR2 from the germline V gene are DFQATT and SNEGSKA (reference sequence). This CDR3 spans 14 amino acids. V lost 3 bases and J 1 base, leaving 12 bases between the germline ends. The CDR3 bases are TGCAGTGCTAGTGACGGGAGCGTCCAAGAGACCCAGTACTTC. Its translation: CSASDGSVQETQYF.

This chain links TRBV6-5 with TRBJ1-4; D ambiguous. Trimming shortened V by 8 bases and J by 10 bases, and 14 bases separated the two germline ends. The germline CDR1 and CDR2 sequences are MNHEY and SVGAGI. This CDR3 is built from 12 residues. The CDR3 region is CASSGGLGKLFF. The CDR3 coding sequence is TGTGCCAGCTCGGGAGGGTTGGGAAAACTGTTTTTT.

This clone was detected many times. The V and J genes are TRBV6-5 and TRBJ1-3; 10 nucleotides agree with TRBD1. In germline, CDR1 is MNHEY, CDR2 SVGAGI. CDR3 length equals 16 residues. The ends lost 4 bases at V and 2 bases at J; junction bases unmatched: 5. The CDR3 nucleotides are TGTGCCAGCAGTTCACGTGGGACAGGGGCTGGAAACACCATATATTTT. Its protein product is CASSSRGTGAGNTIYF.

V and J are TRBV19 and TRBJ2-1, with TRBD2 as a possible D gene (6 bases). Germline CDR1 and CDR2: LNHDA and SQIVND (reference sequence). The CDR3 spans 14 residues. V gave up 3 bases and J gave up 1 base, with 7 bases separating them. CDR3 in amino acids: CASSMAGSYNEQFF. CDR3 DNA sequence: TGTGCCAGTAGTATGGCGGGGTCCTACAATGAGCAGTTCTTC.

V gene TRBV30 combines with J gene TRBJ2-7; D might be TRBD1 (6 bases). The germline gives CDR1 GTSNPN, CDR2 SVGIG (reference sequence). The CDR3 extends over 13 amino acids. Deletions cut 8 bases from V and 4 bases from J, with 18 bases between. Here the CDR3 reads CASNRDTLYEQYF. The CDR3 DNA reads TGTGCCAGTAACCGGGACACACTTTACGAGCAGTACTTC.